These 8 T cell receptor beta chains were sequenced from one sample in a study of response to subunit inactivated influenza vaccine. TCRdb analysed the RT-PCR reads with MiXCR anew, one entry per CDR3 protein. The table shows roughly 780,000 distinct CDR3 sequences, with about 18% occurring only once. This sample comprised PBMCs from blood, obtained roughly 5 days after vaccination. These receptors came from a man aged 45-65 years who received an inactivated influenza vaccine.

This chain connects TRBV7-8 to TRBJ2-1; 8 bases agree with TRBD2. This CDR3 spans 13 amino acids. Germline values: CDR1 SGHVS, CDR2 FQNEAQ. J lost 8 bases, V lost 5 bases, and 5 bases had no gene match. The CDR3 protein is CASSPGGPYEQFF. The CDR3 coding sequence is TGTGCCAGCAGCCCGGGGGGGCCGTATGAGCAGTTCTTC.

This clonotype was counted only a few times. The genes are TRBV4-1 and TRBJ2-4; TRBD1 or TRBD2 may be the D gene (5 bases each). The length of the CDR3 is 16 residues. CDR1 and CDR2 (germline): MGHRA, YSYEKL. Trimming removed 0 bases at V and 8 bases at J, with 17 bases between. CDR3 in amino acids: CASSQEEGQGVYIQYF. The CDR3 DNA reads TGCGCCAGCAGCCAAGAAGAGGGGCAGGGAGTGTACATTCAGTACTTC.

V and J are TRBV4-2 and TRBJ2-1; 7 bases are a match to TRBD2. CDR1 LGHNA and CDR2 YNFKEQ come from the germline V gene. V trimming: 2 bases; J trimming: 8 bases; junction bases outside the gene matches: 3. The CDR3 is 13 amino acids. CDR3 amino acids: CASSQTSEHEQFF. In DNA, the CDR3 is TGTGCCAGCAGCCAAACTAGCGAGCATGAGCAGTTCTTC.

CDR3 sequence reads: CAATRAGPSTDTQYF. The CDR3, as DNA: TGTGCCGCGACGCGGGCAGGACCAAGCACAGATACGCAGTATTTT. The chain couples TRBV12-3 or TRBV12-4 to TRBJ2-3, with D perhaps matching TRBD2 (5 bases). This CDR3 spans 15 amino acids. Trimming left V 11 bases short and J 0 bases short, with 18 bases between.

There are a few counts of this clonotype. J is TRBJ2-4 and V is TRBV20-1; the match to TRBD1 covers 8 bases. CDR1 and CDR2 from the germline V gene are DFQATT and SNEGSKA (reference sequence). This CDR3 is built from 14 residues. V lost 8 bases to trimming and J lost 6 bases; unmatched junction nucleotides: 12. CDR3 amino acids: CSPRAGGYGNIQYF. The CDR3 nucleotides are TGCAGTCCCCGGGCAGGGGGCTACGGAAACATTCAGTACTTC.

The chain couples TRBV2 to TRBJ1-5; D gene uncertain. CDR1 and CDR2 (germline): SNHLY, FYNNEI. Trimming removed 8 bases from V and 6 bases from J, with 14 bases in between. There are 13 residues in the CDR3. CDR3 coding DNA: TGTGCCAGCGCGCCGGGGTCAAGTCAGCCCCAGCATTTT. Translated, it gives CASAPGSSQPQHF.

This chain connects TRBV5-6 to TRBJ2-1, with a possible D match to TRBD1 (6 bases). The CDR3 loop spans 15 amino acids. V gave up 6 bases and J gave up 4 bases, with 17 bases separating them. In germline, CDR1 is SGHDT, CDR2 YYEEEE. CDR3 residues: CASTWTERVYNEQFF. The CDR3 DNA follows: TGTGCCAGCACCTGGACAGAAAGGGTTTACAATGAGCAGTTCTTC.

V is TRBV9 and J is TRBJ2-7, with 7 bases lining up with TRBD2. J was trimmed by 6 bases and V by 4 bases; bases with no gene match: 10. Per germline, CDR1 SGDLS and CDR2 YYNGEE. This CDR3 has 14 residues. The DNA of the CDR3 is TGTGCCAGCAGCCGGGACTACAAGTTCCTCGAGCAGTACTTC. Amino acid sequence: CASSRDYKFLEQYF.